Listed below are T cell receptor beta chains from one sample, sequenced in a study of Ad26.COV2.S vaccination and SARS-CoV-2 variants. Some clones are missing from TCRdb's copy, which holds only in-frame ones; the method was immunoSEQ multiplex PCR. The data contain roughly 150,000 clones, 86% of them singletons. This specimen consisted of peripheral blood, obtained after recovery from COVID-19. These receptors were obtained from a human donor who had recovered from COVID-19. The CDR3 runs from the conserved cysteine through the conserved F or W.

v_gene	j_gene	CDR3aa
TRBV6-5	TRBJ2-3	CASRSRDRDQYF
TRBV5-1	TRBJ2-7	CASSRGGAMTYEQYF
TRBV6-2/TRBV6-3	TRBJ1-2	CASSYHPTVYGYTF
TRBV6-5	TRBJ1-3	CASGGQSSGNTIYF
TRBV19	TRBJ2-7	CASSIGATYEQYF
TRBV14	TRBJ1-2	CASSLQNYGYTF
TRBV30	TRBJ1-1	CAWIMMNTEAFF
TRBV16	TRBJ2-7	CASSQRYRGDEQYF
TRBV6-2/TRBV6-3	TRBJ2-7	CASSYLRGSSYEQYF
TRBV7-9	TRBJ2-5	CASSLTGGETQYF
TRBV6-6	TRBJ1-1	CASSYNPVFSYSNSFF
TRBV7-6	TRBJ2-7	CASSFRQGSSYEQYF
TRBV7-9	TRBJ2-1	CASSLEQGDYNEQFF
TRBV7-9	TRBJ1-3	CASKTGPSGNTIYF
TRBV10-3	TRBJ1-3	CAIRKSTGAGTIYF
TRBV24-1	TRBJ2-2	CATSETPGGFTGELFF
TRBV19	TRBJ2-7	CASSSGTGSYEQYF
TRBV3-1/TRBV3-2	TRBJ2-7	CASMEQGTYEQYF
TRBV7-2	TRBJ2-3	CASSFWTSGGAGDTQYF
TRBV2	TRBJ2-5	CASSAQWGSGGMKTQYF
TRBV5-3	TRBJ1-5	CASDRVEYNQPQHF
TRBV21-1	TRBJ2-4	CAGPDGGAGNIQYF
TRBV7-9	TRBJ1-4	CASSAGGQWNEKLFF
TRBV2	TRBJ1-4	CASSAPRLTGLWEKLFF
TRBV18	TRBJ2-3	CASSPGTAHRITDTQYF
TRBV2	TRBJ2-7	CASSEARDRGYEQYF
TRBV2	TRBJ2-5	CASSGEETQYF